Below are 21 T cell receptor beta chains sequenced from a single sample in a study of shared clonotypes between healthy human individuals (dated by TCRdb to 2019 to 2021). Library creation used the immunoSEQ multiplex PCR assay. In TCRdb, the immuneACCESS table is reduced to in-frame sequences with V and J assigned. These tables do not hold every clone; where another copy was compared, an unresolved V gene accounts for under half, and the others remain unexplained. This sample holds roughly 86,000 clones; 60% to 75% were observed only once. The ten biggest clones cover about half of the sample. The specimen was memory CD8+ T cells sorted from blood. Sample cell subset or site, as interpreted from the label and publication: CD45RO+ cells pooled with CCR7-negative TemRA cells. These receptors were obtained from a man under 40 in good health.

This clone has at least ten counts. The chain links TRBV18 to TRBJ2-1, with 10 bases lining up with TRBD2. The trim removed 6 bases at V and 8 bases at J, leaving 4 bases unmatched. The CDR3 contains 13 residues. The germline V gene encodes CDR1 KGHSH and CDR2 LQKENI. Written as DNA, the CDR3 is TGTGCCAGCTCCACAAGCGGGAGGGATGAGCAGTTCTTC. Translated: CASSTSGRDEQFF.

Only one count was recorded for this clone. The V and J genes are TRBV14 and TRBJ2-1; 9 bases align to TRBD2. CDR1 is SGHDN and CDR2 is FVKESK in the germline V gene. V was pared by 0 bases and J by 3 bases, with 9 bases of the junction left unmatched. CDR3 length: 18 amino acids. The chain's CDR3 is CASSQDLGLAGYYNEQFF. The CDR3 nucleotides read TGTGCCAGCAGCCAAGATCTTGGGCTAGCGGGATACTACAATGAGCAGTTCTTC.

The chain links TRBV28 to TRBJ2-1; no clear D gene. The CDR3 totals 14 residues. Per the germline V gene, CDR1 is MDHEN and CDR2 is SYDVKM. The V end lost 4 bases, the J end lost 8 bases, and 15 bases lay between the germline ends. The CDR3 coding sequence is TGTGCCAGCAGTTCCCCCCGGATTGGCGATGAGCAGTTCTTC. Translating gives CASSSPRIGDEQFF.

CDR3 nucleotide sequence: TGTGCCAGCAGCCTCGGGCTACAGGCGGATACGCAGTATTTT. Translating gives CASSLGLQADTQYF. The chain has TRBV5-6 and TRBJ2-3; TRBD1 is a possible D gene (5 bases). The CDR3 loop spans 14 amino acids. CDR1 is SGHDT and CDR2 is YYEEEE in the germline V gene. Trimming took 4 bases from V and 6 from J, leaving 15 bases between them.

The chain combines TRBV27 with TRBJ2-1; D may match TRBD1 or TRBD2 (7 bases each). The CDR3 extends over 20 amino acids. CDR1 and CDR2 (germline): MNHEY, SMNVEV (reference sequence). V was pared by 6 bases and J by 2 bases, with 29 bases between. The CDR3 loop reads CASRVGAGGASPEPYNEQFF. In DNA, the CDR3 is TGTGCCAGCAGGGTTGGGGCAGGGGGGGCGTCTCCCGAACCCTACAATGAGCAGTTCTTC.

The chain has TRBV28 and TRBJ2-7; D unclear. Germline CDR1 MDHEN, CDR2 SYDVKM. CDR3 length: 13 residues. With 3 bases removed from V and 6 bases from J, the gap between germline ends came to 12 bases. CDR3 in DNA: TGTGCCAGCAGTTTTTCGGGTAGCCGCGAGCAGTACTTC. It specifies CASSFSGSREQYF.

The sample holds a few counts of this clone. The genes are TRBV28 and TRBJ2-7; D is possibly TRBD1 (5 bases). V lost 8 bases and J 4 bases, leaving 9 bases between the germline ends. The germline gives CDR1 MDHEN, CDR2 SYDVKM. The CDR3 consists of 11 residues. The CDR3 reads CASGAVYEQYF. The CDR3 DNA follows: TGTGCCAGCGGGGCAGTATACGAGCAGTACTTC.

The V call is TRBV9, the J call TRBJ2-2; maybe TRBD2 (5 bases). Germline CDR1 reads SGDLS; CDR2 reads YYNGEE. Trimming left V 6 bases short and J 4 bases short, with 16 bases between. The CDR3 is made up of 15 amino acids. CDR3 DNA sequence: TGTGCCAGCACCTGGGGAGTGGCGGCCACCGGGGAGCTGTTTTTT. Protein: CASTWGVAATGELFF.

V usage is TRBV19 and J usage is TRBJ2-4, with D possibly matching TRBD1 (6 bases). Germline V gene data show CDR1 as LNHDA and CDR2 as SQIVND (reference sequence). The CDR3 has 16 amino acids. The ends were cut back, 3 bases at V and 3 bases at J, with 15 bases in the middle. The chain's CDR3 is CASSIWAGEDKNIQYF. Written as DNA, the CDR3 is TGTGCCAGTAGTATTTGGGCAGGGGAAGACAAAAACATTCAGTACTTC.

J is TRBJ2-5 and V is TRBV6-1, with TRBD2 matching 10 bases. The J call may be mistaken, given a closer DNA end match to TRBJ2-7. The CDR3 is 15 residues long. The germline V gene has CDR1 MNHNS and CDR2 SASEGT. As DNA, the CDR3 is TGTGCCAGCAGTGGTCTAGCGGGAGACTCCTACGAGCAGTACTTC. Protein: CASSGLAGDSYEQYF.

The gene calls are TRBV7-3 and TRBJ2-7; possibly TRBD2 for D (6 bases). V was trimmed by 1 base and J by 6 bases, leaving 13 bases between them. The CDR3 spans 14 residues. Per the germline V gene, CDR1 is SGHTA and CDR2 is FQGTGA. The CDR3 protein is CASSLRGGTGEQYF. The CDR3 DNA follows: TGTGCCAGCAGCTTAAGGGGCGGGACGGGCGAGCAGTACTTC.

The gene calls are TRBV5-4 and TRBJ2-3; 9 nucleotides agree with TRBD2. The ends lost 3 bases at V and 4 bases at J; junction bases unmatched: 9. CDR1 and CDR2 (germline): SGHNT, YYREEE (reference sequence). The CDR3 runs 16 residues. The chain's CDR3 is CASSYLAGDGADTQYF. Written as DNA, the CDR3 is TGTGCCAGCAGCTACTTAGCGGGAGACGGAGCAGATACGCAGTATTTT.

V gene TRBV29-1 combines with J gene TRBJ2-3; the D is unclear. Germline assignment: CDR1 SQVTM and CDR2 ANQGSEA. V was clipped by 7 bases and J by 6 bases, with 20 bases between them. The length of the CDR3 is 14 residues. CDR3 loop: CSAPSGLPRDTQYF. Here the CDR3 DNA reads TGCAGCGCCCCCTCGGGCTTACCGAGGGATACGCAGTATTTT.

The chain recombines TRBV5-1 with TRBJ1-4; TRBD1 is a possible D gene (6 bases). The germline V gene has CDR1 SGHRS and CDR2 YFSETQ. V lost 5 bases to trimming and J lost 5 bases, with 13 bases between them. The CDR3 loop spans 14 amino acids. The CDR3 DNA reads TGCGCCAGCAGTACCACAGGGATCAATGAAAAACTGTTTTTT. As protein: CASSTTGINEKLFF.

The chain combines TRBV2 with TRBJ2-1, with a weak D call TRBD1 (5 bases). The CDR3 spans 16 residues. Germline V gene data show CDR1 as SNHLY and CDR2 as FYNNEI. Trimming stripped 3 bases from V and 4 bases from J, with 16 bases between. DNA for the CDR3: TGTGCCAGCAGTGAGCAGGGAACAGTTCAATACAATGAGCAGTTCTTC. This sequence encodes CASSEQGTVQYNEQFF.

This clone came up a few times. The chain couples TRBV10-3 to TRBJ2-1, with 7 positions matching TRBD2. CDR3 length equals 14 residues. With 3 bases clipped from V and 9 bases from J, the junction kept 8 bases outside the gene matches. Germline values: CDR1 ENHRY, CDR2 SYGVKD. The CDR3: CAISESRETGEQFF. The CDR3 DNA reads TGTGCCATCAGTGAATCGCGGGAGACTGGTGAGCAGTTCTTC.

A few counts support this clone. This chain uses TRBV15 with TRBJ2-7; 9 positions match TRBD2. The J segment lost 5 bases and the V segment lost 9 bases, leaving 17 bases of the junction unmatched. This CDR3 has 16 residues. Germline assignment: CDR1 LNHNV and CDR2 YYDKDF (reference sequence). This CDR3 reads CATPGHSGSYSHEQYF. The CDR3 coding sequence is TGTGCCACGCCGGGTCATAGCGGGAGTTACAGCCACGAGCAGTACTTC.

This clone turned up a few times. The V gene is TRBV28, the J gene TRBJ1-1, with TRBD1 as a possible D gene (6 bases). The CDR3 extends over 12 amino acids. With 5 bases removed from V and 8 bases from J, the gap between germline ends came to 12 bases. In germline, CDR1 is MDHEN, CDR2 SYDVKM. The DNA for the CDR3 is TGTGCCAGCAGTGGAAACAGGGCGGAAGCTTTCTTT. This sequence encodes CASSGNRAEAFF.

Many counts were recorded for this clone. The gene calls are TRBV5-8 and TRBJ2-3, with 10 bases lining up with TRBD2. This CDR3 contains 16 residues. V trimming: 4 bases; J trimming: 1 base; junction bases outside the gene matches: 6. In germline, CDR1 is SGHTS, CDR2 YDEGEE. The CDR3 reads CASSHNSGRRTDTQYF. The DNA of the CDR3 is TGTGCCAGCAGCCATAATAGCGGGAGGCGCACAGATACGCAGTATTTT.

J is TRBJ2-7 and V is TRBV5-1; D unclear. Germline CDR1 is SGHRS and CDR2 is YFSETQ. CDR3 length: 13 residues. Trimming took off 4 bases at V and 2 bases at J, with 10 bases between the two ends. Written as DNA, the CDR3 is TGCGCCAGCAGCCCCGAGTCTGCCTACGAGCAGTACTTC. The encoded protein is CASSPESAYEQYF. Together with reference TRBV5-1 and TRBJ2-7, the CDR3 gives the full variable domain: KAGVTQTPRYLIKTRGQQVTLSCSPISGHRSVSWYQQTPGQGLQFLFEYFSETQRNKGNFPGRFSGRQFSNSRSEMNVSTLELGDSALYLCASSPESAYEQYFGPGTRLTVT.

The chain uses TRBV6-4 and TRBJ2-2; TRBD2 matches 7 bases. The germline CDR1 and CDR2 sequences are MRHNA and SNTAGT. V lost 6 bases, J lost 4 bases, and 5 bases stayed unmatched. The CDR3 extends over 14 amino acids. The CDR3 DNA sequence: TGTGCCAGCAGCGCGGGAGTATCCACCGGGGAGCTGTTTTTT. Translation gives CASSAGVSTGELFF.